This is a list of T cell receptor beta chains from one sample in a study of T cell responses to AZD1222 COVID-19 vaccine. Assay used: immunoSEQ multiplex PCR; TCRdb lists only in-frame clones, some missing. Of roughly 120,000 clones in the sample, approximately 86% were seen once. The specimen comprised peripheral blood, sampled on day 0 of AZD1222 vaccination. The receptors were sampled from an adult in good health. CDR3s leave out the opening cysteine and the closing phenylalanine or tryptophan. The order of the fields is clone size, J gene, V gene, CDR3 protein. Size is omitted from some rows. Given values are once, few, many or a class for expanded clones.

>.|TRBJ1-3|TRBV30
AWSVLGSGNTIY
>.|TRBJ2-5|TRBV11-2
ASSPNRGGSAKKY
>.|TRBJ1-2|TRBV5-1
ASSLFPGHLYYGYT
>.|TRBJ2-7|TRBV10-3
AITRDSSYEQY
>once|TRBJ1-3|TRBV6-5
ASSYRWEAGNTIY
>.|TRBJ2-2|TRBV6-5
ASSYSNLYTGELF
>.|TRBJ1-2|TRBV5-4
ASSLGAGPLYGYT
>few|TRBJ2-7|TRBV5-4
ASSRLAGGLSYEQY
>.|TRBJ1-2|TRBV10-3
AISLGQGRYGYT
>.|TRBJ1-2|TRBV2
ASETGGYYGYT
>.|TRBJ2-6|TRBV28
ASSFFLAGGIGANVLT
>.|TRBJ2-2|TRBV6-5
ASSSTGGTGELF
>.|TRBJ2-2|TRBV24-1
ATSDNRGGTGELF
>.|TRBJ2-4|TRBV5-5
ASSSENIQY
>.|TRBJ1-1|TRBV2
ASRRQNTEAF
>.|TRBJ2-1|TRBV20-1
SASPSGRYNEQF
>.|TRBJ2-7|TRBV4-3
ASSQGSGSSYEQY
>once|TRBJ2-3|TRBV4-3
ASSQDYSGGITDTQY
>.|TRBJ1-2|TRBV5-4
ASSLAPGNAGYT
>.|TRBJ2-2|TRBV7-2
ASSLALTGELF
>.|TRBJ2-3|TRBV6-4
ASRITGSSTDTQY
>many|TRBJ2-3|TRBV2
ASSEPFTDTQY
>.|TRBJ2-3|TRBV21-1
ASSKGSLCTDTQY
>once|TRBJ2-3|TRBV6-2/TRBV6-3
ASSPGLAGAATAN
>.|TRBJ2-1|TRBV28
ASTLWGDYNEQF
>.|TRBJ2-1|TRBV10-3
AISERRSSYNEQF
>.|TRBJ1-1|TRBV6-2/TRBV6-3
ASSPISTGSTEAF
>few|TRBJ2-1|TRBV9
ASSIGGGNSYNEQF
>once|TRBJ2-7|TRBV5-1
ASSPGLADYEQY
>.|TRBJ2-6|TRBV27
ASSPSRFRGIGGANVLT
>.|TRBJ1-2|TRBV6-5
ASRKDSNYGYT
>.|TRBJ2-7|TRBV11-2
ASSLVHEQY
>.|TRBJ2-6|TRBV30
AWSVGAGANVLT
>.|TRBJ2-1|TRBV18
ASSPRYRVDNEQF
>.|TRBJ2-7|TRBV6-2/TRBV6-3
ASSYGLVYEQY
>few|TRBJ2-7|TRBV18
ASSRGTGYIYEQY
>.|TRBJ2-5|TRBV10-3
AISERGDGEGTQY
>.|TRBJ1-1|TRBV6-5
ASRRDRRGGEAF
>few|TRBJ2-1|TRBV7-9
ASSSGVKNEQF
>.|TRBJ1-2|TRBV25-1
ASSDPGTGVDGYT
>.|TRBJ1-5|TRBV28
ASSRTLGRAQH
>.|TRBJ2-5|TRBV29-1
SVGTGEQTQY
>.|TRBJ1-1|TRBV28
ASAGSNTEAF
>.|TRBJ1-1|TRBV7-9
ASSLAAGYTEAF
>.|TRBJ1-2|TRBV5-6
ASSLQGGGYT
>medium-sized|TRBJ1-6|TRBV15
ATRDRQASSYNSPLH
>.|TRBJ1-4|TRBV28
ASSLTGMNEKLF
>.|TRBJ2-1|TRBV9
ASSNTREDNEQF